The sequence of this TCR beta chain was determined in a study of regulatory T cells in long-lasting Graves disease. Germline CDR1 is KGHSH and CDR2 is LQKENI. The CDR3 sequence is 14 residues long. The V end lost 0 bases, the J end lost 4 bases, and 9 bases lay between the germline ends. Whole-study results and caveats: Patients with persistent Graves' had lower TCR diversity than newly diagnosed patients.

The time point: persistent/refractory GD, antithyroid drugs over 5 years with positive TRAb. RNA extracted from PBMCs served as the sequencing template. In this cohort, patients came from an endocrinology department located in Xi'an, China. As concerns this clonotype: As yet, its antigen is unknown.

To make TCR beta libraries, researchers used iRepertoire HTBI primers and Arm-PCR of CDR3 regions. Authors' processing steps: Identified segments across samples numbered fewer than 80 TRBV and over 13 TRBJ. One entry per CDR3 protein results from TCRdb running MiXCR on the multiplex PCR reads. The V and J calls follow TCRdb's processing rather than the paper's. Of under 350,000 distinct CDR3 sequences listed, 22% are singletons. V gene TRBV18 combines with J gene TRBJ1-2; perhaps TRBD1 as D (6 bases). Sequencing used peripheral blood mononuclear cells (PBMCs), obtained when the disease was refractory, from a patient treated with antithyroid drugs. This TCR came from a female donor with Graves disease. The CDR3 nucleotides are TGTGCCAGCTCACCACCCTCGGACAGCTATGGCTACACCTTC. Its protein is CASSPPSDSYGYTF.